This T cell receptor beta chain appears in the sequencing data of a study of blood T cells in healthy people across ages. This clonotype was seen only a few times. Primed by a sample-barcoded 5' primer and a J-beta primer mix, a second PCR proceeded for roughly 7 to 11 cycles. Through a template-switch adaptor with 12 random nucleotides, each cDNA molecule received a tag. Via MiXCR, TCRdb re-called the 5' RACE reads, giving one row per CDR3 protein. The table lists 800,000 or so distinct CDR3 sequences, about 25% of them singletons. Separately, the same data were catalogued under a study of T cells of mothers and their children.

This TCR was recovered from a boy aged 10-17 years in good health. The source material was blood.

The CDR3 DNA follows: TGCAGCCCAGATGACACTAACTATGGCTACACCTTC. It yields the protein CSPDDTNYGYTF. The rearrangement links TRBV29-1 to TRBJ1-2; the D is unclear. Trimming cost V 8 bases and J 0 bases, with 10 bases left between them. The CDR3 spans 12 residues. In germline, CDR1 is SQVTM, CDR2 ANQGSEA.